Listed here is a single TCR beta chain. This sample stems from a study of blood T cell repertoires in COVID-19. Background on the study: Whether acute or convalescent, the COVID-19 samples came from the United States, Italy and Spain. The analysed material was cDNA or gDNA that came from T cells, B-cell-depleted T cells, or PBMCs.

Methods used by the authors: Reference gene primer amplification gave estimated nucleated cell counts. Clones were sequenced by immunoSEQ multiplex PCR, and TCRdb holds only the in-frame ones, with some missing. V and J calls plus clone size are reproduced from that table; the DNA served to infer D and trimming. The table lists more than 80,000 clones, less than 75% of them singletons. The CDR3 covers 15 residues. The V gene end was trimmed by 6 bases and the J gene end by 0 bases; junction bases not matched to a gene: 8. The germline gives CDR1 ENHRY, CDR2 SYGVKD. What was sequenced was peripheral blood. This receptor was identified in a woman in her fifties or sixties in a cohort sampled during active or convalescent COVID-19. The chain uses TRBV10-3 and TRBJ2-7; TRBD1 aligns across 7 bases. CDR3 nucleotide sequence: TGTGCCATCAGGGGGGACAGCTTAGGCTCCTACGAGCAGTACTTC. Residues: CAIRGDSLGSYEQYF.